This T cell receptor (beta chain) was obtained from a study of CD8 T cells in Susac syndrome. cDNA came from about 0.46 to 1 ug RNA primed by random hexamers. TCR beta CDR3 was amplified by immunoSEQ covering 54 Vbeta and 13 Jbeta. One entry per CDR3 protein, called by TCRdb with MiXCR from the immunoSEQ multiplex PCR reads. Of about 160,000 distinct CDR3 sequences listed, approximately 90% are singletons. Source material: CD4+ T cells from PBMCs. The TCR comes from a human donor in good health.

CDR3 sequence (DNA): TGTGCCAGCTCACGTACAGGGGACGAGCAGTACTTC. Translation: CASSRTGDEQYF. This chain connects TRBV18 to TRBJ2-7, with TRBD1 matching over 7 bases. Germline V gene data show CDR1 as KGHSH and CDR2 as LQKENI. J lost 5 bases, V lost 4 bases, and 2 bases had no gene match. The CDR3 is made up of 12 amino acids.